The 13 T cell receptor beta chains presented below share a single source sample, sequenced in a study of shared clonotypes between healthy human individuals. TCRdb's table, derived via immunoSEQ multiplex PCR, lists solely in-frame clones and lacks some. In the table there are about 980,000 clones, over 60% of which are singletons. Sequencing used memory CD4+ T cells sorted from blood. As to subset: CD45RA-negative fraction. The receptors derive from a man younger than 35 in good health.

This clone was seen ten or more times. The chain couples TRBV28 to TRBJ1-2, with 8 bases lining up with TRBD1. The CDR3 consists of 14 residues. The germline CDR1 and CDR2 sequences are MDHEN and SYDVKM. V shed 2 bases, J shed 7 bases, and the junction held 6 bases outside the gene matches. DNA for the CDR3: TGTGCCAGCAGTTTACTTCCTACAGGGGGTGGCTACACCTTC. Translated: CASSLLPTGGGYTF.

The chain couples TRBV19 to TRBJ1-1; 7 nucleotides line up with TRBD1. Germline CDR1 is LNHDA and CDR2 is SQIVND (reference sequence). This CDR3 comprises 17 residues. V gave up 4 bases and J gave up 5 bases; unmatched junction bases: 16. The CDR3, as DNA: TGTGCCAGTAGTAATACCAGGGGGGCGCAGTTTAGAACTGAAGCTTTCTTT. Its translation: CASSNTRGAQFRTEAFF.

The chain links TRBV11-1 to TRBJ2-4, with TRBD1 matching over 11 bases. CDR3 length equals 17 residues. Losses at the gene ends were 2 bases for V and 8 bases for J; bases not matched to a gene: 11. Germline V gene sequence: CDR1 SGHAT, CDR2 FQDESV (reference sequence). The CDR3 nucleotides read TGTGCCAGCAGCTTAACCCGGGACAGGGGGACAGGGGACATTCAGTACTTC. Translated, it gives CASSLTRDRGTGDIQYF.

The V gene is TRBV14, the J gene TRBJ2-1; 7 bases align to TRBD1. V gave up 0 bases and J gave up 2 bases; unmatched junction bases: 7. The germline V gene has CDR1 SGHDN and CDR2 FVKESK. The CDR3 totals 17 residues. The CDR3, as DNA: TGTGCCAGCAGCCAAGATCTTTACAGGGGACCCTACAATGAGCAGTTCTTC. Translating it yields CASSQDLYRGPYNEQFF.

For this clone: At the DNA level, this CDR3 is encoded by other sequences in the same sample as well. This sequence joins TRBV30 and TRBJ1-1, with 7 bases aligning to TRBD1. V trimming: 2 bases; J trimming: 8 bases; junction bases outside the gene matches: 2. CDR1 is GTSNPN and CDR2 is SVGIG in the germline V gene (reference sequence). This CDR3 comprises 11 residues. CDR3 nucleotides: TGTGCCTGGAGTCCGGGACAGGAAGCTTTCTTT. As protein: CAWSPGQEAFF.

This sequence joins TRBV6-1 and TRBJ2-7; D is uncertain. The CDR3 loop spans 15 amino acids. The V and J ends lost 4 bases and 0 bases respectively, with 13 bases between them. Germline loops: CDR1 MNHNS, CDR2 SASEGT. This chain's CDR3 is CASSVGQLSSYEQYF. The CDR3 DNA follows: TGTGCCAGCAGTGTTGGGCAACTGAGCTCCTACGAGCAGTACTTC.

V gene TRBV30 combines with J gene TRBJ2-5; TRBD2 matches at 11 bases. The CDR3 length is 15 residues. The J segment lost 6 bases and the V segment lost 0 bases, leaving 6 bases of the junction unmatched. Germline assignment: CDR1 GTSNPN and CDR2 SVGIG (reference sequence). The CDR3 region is CAWSVYSGGAKTQYF. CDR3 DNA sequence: TGTGCCTGGAGTGTATATAGCGGGGGGGCCAAGACCCAGTACTTC.

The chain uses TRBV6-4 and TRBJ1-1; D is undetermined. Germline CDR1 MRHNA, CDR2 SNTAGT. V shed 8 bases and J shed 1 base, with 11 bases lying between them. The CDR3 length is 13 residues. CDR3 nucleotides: TGTGCCAGCTCCCGGGAGCGGAACACTGAAGCTTTCTTT. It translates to CASSRERNTEAFF.

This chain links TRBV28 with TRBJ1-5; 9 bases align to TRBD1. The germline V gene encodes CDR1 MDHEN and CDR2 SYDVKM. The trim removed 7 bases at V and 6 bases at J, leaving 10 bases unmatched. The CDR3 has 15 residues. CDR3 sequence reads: CASTITGGEGQPQHF. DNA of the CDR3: TGTGCCAGCACCATTACAGGGGGCGAGGGTCAGCCCCAGCATTTT.

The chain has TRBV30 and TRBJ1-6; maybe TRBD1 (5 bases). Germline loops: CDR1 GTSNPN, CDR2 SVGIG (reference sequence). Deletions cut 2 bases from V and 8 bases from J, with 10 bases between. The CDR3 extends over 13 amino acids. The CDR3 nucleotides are TGTGCCTGGAGTCCAGCCAGGGATTCACCCCTCCACTTT. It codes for CAWSPARDSPLHF.

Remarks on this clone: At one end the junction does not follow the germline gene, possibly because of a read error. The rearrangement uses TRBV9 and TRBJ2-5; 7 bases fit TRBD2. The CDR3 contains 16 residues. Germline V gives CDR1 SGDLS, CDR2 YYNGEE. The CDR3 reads CASSVVAAGIQGTQYF. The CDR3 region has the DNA TGTGCCAGCAGCGTAGTTGCAGCGGGGATACAAGGGACCCAGTACTTC.

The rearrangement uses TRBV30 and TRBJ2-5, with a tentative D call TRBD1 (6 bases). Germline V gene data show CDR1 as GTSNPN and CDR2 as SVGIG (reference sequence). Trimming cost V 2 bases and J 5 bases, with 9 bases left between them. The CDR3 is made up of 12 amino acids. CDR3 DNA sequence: TGTGCCTGGAGTCCTCAGGGGGAGACCCAGTACTTC. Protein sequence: CAWSPQGETQYF.

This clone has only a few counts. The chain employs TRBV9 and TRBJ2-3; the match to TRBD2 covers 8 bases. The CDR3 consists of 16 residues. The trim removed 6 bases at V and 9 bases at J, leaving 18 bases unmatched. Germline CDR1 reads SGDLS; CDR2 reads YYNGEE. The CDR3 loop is CASIPNGRGENTTQYF. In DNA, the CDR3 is TGTGCCAGCATCCCTAACGGGCGGGGGGAAAACACGACGCAGTATTTT.